The clone carrying this TCR beta chain has only one observation. The data originate from a study of high-grade serous ovarian cancer treatment subgroups. Sequencing used immunoSEQ multiplex PCR; TCRdb keeps in-frame clones, though not all of them. Among over 6,000 clones listed, over 75% were seen once. Tumor tissue was taken before any definitive surgery or chemotherapy was given. Losses at the gene ends were 2 bases for V and 6 bases for J; bases not matched to a gene: 5. Germline CDR1 and CDR2: SEHNR and FQNEAQ (reference sequence). The CDR3 sequence is 16 residues long. The specimen was tumor tissue. This sequence originates from a human donor with high-grade serous ovarian cancer. V gene TRBV7-9 combines with J gene TRBJ2-1; 12 bases line up with TRBD1. The CDR3 reads CASSLFRDRGRNEQFF. As DNA, the CDR3 is TGTGCCAGCAGCTTATTCCGGGACAGGGGGCGCAATGAGCAGTTCTTC.